This T cell receptor (beta chain) emerged from a study of Tregs in tolerant kidney transplant recipients. Study-wide points: The small number of patients limits these findings pending further validation. For some patients, primers changed over time, blocking nucleotide-level comparison.

Unstimulated regulatory T cells (CD4+CD25+CD127-), CD4+CD25- non-regulatory cells, CD4 and CD8 cells were FACS-sorted from thawed PBMCs. Before regulatory T cell sorting, thawed PBMCs rested overnight at 37°C in approximately 200 IU/ml IL-2. Libraries were prepared by immunoSEQ multiplex PCR; TCRdb keeps only in-frame clonotypes and omits some of them. Of tens of thousands of clones listed, approximately 83% are singletons. V was clipped by 6 bases and J by 3 bases, with 11 bases between them. The CDR3 length is 13 residues. Germline lookup yields CDR1 SEHNR and CDR2 FQNEAQ (reference sequence). In regard to this clone: The antigen remains undetermined.

Here the sequenced sample was Tregs from blood, taken before the transplant. The rearrangement uses TRBV7-9 and TRBJ1-1, with a weak D call TRBD1 (5 bases). The receptor was derived from a human donor who received a combined kidney and bone marrow transplant. CDR3: CASRWGSDTEAFF. CDR3 DNA sequence: TGTGCCAGCAGGTGGGGGTCGGACACTGAAGCTTTCTTT.